This TCR beta chain was retrieved from a study of cytomegalovirus exposure and HLA in healthy donors. This CDR3 has 17 residues. CDR1 is SGHRS and CDR2 is YFSETQ in the germline V gene. The ends were cut back, 4 bases at V and 1 base at J, with 20 bases in the middle. Study results and caveats: The majority of CMV-associated TCR beta chains were reported as apparently HLA-restricted in a later analysis. Relative to the 666-donor mean, N-insertions were reportedly fewer in an Asian-associated ancestry cluster in a later analysis. Later analysis demonstrated an association between a missense DCLRE1C variant and TCR beta V- and J-gene trimming. Earlier results showed most TCR beta V segments being productive about 87% or about 30% of the time.

PCR used 60 Vbeta primers and 13 Jbeta primers. Assay: immunoSEQ multiplex PCR; the TCRdb copy retains only in-frame clones and omits some. The table gives roughly 120,000 clones; the top ten clones make up 3% to 4.5% of it. Note on this clone: The antigen is not known.

Sequencing was performed on PBMCs. The chain employs TRBV5-1 and TRBJ1-2; D unclear. The source is a man between 18 and 29 years old in good health and CMV-seronegative. CDR3 protein: CASSRTSSPAGNYGYTF. The CDR3 nucleotides are TGCGCCAGCAGCCGCACGAGCTCCCCGGCGGGTAACTATGGCTACACCTTC.